The 6 T cell receptor beta chains in this list originate from one sample, sequenced in a study of cytomegalovirus exposure and HLA in healthy donors. PCR primers comprised 60 Vbeta and 13 Jbeta primers. TCRdb's table, derived via immunoSEQ multiplex PCR, lists solely in-frame clones and lacks some. The repertoire holds 75,000 to 90,000 clones, with roughly 80% as singletons. Material: PBMCs. Every receptor here comes from a human donor in good health.

The gene calls are TRBV6-5 and TRBJ1-6; weak D call: TRBD1 (5 bases). Trimming took 1 base from V and 4 from J, leaving 11 bases between them. Germline V gives CDR1 MNHEY, CDR2 SVGAGI. This CDR3 region has 16 residues. The CDR3 reads CASSYFRGDYNSPLHF. The CDR3 DNA is TGTGCCAGCAGTTACTTTCGGGGGGATTATAATTCACCCCTCCACTTT.

J is TRBJ2-1 and V is TRBV5-4; TRBD2 matches at 9 bases. With V trimmed by 5 bases and J by 9 bases, 12 bases remained unmatched. The CDR3 consists of 15 residues. Looked up from germline, CDR1 is SGHNT and CDR2 is YYREEE (reference sequence). The CDR3 region is CASRAGGLGVGEQFF. Here the CDR3 DNA reads TGTGCCAGCAGGGCGGGGGGGCTGGGGGTCGGTGAGCAGTTCTTC.

The chain employs TRBV5-1 and TRBJ2-5; D gene unclear. CDR3 length: 13 amino acids. Trimming shortened V by 0 bases and J by 4 bases, and 7 bases separated the two germline ends. The germline CDR1 and CDR2 sequences are SGHRS and YFSETQ. CDR3 nucleotides: TGCGCCAGCAGCTTGGTCGTCCTAGAGACCCAGTACTTC. Encoded protein: CASSLVVLETQYF.

The V and J genes are TRBV5-1 and TRBJ1-5; TRBD1 matches at 8 bases. CDR3 length: 15 amino acids. Per the germline V gene, CDR1 is SGHRS and CDR2 is YFSETQ. V lost 4 bases, J lost 7 bases, and 10 bases stayed unmatched. In DNA form, the CDR3 reads TGCGCCAGCAGCCTAACCACAGGGGGAGAACAGCCCCAGCATTTT. It translates to CASSLTTGGEQPQHF.

The chain carries TRBV7-8 and TRBJ2-7; TRBD2 aligns across 14 bases. Per germline, CDR1 SGHVS and CDR2 FQNEAQ. V gave up 5 bases and J gave up 1 base; unmatched junction bases: 4. This CDR3 is built from 16 residues. The CDR3 here is CASSPGTSGGSYEQYF. The CDR3, as DNA: TGTGCCAGCAGCCCTGGGACTAGCGGGGGATCCTACGAGCAGTACTTC. The variable domain in full, completed from reference TRBV7-8 and TRBJ2-7, reads GAGVSQSPRYKVAKRGQDVALRCDPISGHVSLFWYQQALGQGPEFLTYFQNEAQLDKSGLPSDRFFAERPEGSVSTLKIQRTQQEDSAVYLCASSPGTSGGSYEQYFGPGTRLTVT.

The V call is TRBV6-5, the J call TRBJ1-5; the D gene is possibly TRBD1 (5 bases). There are 14 residues in the CDR3. Germline-derived CDR1 and CDR2 are MNHEY and SVGAGI. Trimming removed 2 bases from V and 0 bases from J, with 5 bases in between. The CDR3 DNA is TGTGCCAGCAGTTACGACAGTAGCAATCAGCCCCAGCATTTT. Its protein product is CASSYDSSNQPQHF.